The clone carrying this TCR beta chain was seen just once. Data came from immunoSEQ multiplex PCR; TCRdb stores just in-frame clones and leaves some out. The table has approximately 140,000 clones, about 86% seen once. These data belong to a study of blood T cell repertoires in COVID-19. Study information: Collection of acute and convalescent COVID-19 samples took place in the United States, Italy and Spain.

CDR1 and CDR2 (germline): SGHRS, YFSETQ. There are 14 residues in the CDR3. Germline trimming cut 4 bases from V and 0 bases from J; bases unmatched to any gene: 3. The receptor's source is a woman aged 40 to 50 with acute or convalescent COVID-19. The rearrangement joins TRBV5-1 to TRBJ2-7, with TRBD1 matching 8 bases. Material for sequencing was peripheral blood. Written as DNA, the CDR3 is TGCGCCAGCAGCACCGGGACAGGCTCCTACGAGCAGTACTTC. Translation gives CASSTGTGSYEQYF. Filled out from reference TRBV5-1 and TRBJ2-7, the complete variable domain reads KAGVTQTPRYLIKTRGQQVTLSCSPISGHRSVSWYQQTPGQGLQFLFEYFSETQRNKGNFPGRFSGRQFSNSRSEMNVSTLELGDSALYLCASSTGTGSYEQYFGPGTRLTVT.